This T cell receptor beta chain was observed in a study of CD8 T cells in Susac syndrome. RNA in amounts of 0.5 to 1 ug was reverse transcribed with random hexamers. The amplification used immunoSEQ multiplex PCR on TCR beta CDR3; it spanned 54 Vbeta and 13 Jbeta. TCRdb fed the immunoSEQ multiplex PCR reads into MiXCR, producing one record per CDR3 protein. The data show approximately 140,000 distinct CDR3 sequences, roughly 94% seen once. This CDR3 spans 16 amino acids. In germline, CDR1 is LGHNA, CDR2 YSLEER. V lost 0 bases and J lost 3, with 15 bases in between. From blood CD8+ and CD4+ T cells, the TCR beta chain was sequenced.

Sequenced: CD8+ T cells from PBMCs. This chain joins TRBV4-3 and TRBJ2-7; the D is unclear. This TCR derives from a human donor in good health. The CDR3 sequence is CASSQDHPLYSYEQYF. The CDR3 DNA reads TGCGCCAGCAGCCAAGATCACCCCTTGTATAGCTACGAGCAGTACTTC.